The 22 T cell receptor beta chains given below trace back to one sample, sequenced in a study of T cells in Graves' hyperthyroidism and ophthalmopathy. Amplified TCR beta CDR3 regions derived from RNA transcripts. First-round RT-PCR with HTBI primers amplified the TCR CDR3 region. TCRdb processed the multiplex PCR reads anew with MiXCR; each CDR3 protein has one entry. The table has roughly 700,000 distinct CDR3 sequences, 17% seen once. Sequences were obtained from blood. Receptor source: a man aged 50-59 years with Graves' hyperthyroidism.

This clonotype came up many times. The genes are TRBV7-2 and TRBJ1-1; tentatively, D is TRBD1 (5 bases). Deletions cut 1 base from V and 0 bases from J, with 9 bases between. The CDR3 runs 15 residues. Per germline, CDR1 SGHTA and CDR2 FQGNSA. In DNA form, the CDR3 reads TGTGCCAGCAGCTTAGACCCGGGACTGAACACTGAAGCTTTCTTT. Translating it yields CASSLDPGLNTEAFF. Combining the CDR3 with reference TRBV7-2 and TRBJ1-1 gives the whole variable domain GAGVSQSPSNKVTEKGKDVELRCDPISGHTALYWYRQSLGQGLEFLIYFQGNSAPDKSGLPSDRFSAERTGGSVSTLTIQRTQQEDSAVYLCASSLDPGLNTEAFFGQGTRLTVV.

This clonotype was seen only a few times. This sequence joins TRBV29-1 and TRBJ2-1; D is undetermined. The CDR3 loop spans 12 amino acids. Per germline, CDR1 SQVTM and CDR2 ANQGSEA. The germline V and J ends were trimmed by 4 bases and 3 bases, with 7 bases remaining between them. The CDR3 DNA reads as TGCAGCGTTGGACTGGGCTACAATGAGCAGTTCTTC. Residues: CSVGLGYNEQFF.

This clonotype has a handful of counts. The chain links TRBV7-2 to TRBJ1-4, with TRBD1 as a possible D gene (5 bases). Germline assignment: CDR1 SGHTA and CDR2 FQGNSA. This CDR3 region has 15 residues. Between the trimmed V and J ends, which lost 5 bases and 8 bases, there was a span of 18 bases. CDR3 loop: CASSAGDQGWEKLFF. The DNA of the CDR3 is TGTGCCAGCAGCGCGGGGGACCAGGGCTGGGAAAAACTGTTTTTT. The complete variable domain, with remaining parts taken from reference TRBV7-2 and TRBJ1-4, reads GAGVSQSPSNKVTEKGKDVELRCDPISGHTALYWYRQSLGQGLEFLIYFQGNSAPDKSGLPSDRFSAERTGGSVSTLTIQRTQQEDSAVYLCASSAGDQGWEKLFFGSGTQLSVL.

This clonotype was counted many times. The CDR3 sequence: CASSLGRESAYEQYF. CDR3 DNA: TGTGCCAGCAGCTTGGGGCGGGAGTCGGCCTACGAGCAGTACTTC. This chain joins TRBV11-2 and TRBJ2-7, with TRBD2 identical over 7 bases. The germline V gene has CDR1 SGHAT and CDR2 FQNNGV. There are 15 residues in the CDR3. The junction had 7 bases not matched to a gene; V was cut back by 3 bases and J by 2 bases.

The sample holds many counts of this clonotype. The chain joins TRBV7-3 to TRBJ1-3; D is unresolved. Trimming cost V 1 base and J 0 bases, with 4 bases left between them. CDR1 and CDR2 from the germline V gene are SGHTA and FQGTGA. The CDR3 runs 14 residues. CDR3 loop: CASSLSLSGNTIYF. Here the CDR3 DNA reads TGTGCCAGCAGCTTAAGCCTCTCTGGAAACACCATATATTTT.

The chain has TRBV28 and TRBJ2-1, with D possibly called TRBD1 or TRBD2 (5 bases each). Trimming took 4 bases from V and 4 from J, leaving 8 bases between them. Germline loops: CDR1 MDHEN, CDR2 SYDVKM. The CDR3 runs 13 residues. The DNA of the CDR3 is TGTGCCAGCAGTTGGGACCCTTACAATGAGCAGTTCTTC. Its protein product is CASSWDPYNEQFF.

This clonotype was observed at least ten times. The chain recombines TRBV7-6 with TRBJ2-7, with D unclear. The CDR3 extends over 15 amino acids. V was shortened by 5 bases and J by 3 bases, with 17 bases between the two germline ends. CDR1 and CDR2 (germline): SGHVS, FNYEAQ. The CDR3 protein is CASSLSPGPIYEQYF. As DNA, the CDR3 is TGTGCCAGCAGCCTATCCCCCGGTCCCATCTACGAGCAGTACTTC. Full variable domain (rest looked up from reference TRBV7-6 and TRBJ2-7): GAGVSQSPRYKVTKRGQDVALRCDPISGHVSLYWYRQALGQGPEFLTYFNYEAQQDKSGLPNDRFSAERPEGSISTLTIQRTEQRDSAMYRCASSLSPGPIYEQYFGPGTRLTVT.

This clonotype was recorded at least ten times. V is TRBV29-1 and J is TRBJ1-4; a possible D gene is TRBD1 (6 bases). Between the trimmed V and J ends, which lost 3 bases and 3 bases, there was a span of 11 bases. The V gene's germline CDR1 is SQVTM and CDR2 ANQGSEA. CDR3 length: 14 amino acids. For the CDR3, the DNA is TGCAGCGTTGAGTTGGGGGCCCCTAATGAAAAACTGTTTTTT. It translates to CSVELGAPNEKLFF.

V gene TRBV29-1 combines with J gene TRBJ1-6; D unresolved. Germline V lookup: CDR1 SQVTM, CDR2 ANQGSEA. V dropped 4 bases and J dropped 3 bases, with 7 bases sitting between them. The CDR3 covers 13 residues. DNA of the CDR3: TGCAGCGTTGGGGCCAGCTATAATTCACCCCTCCACTTT. Protein: CSVGASYNSPLHF.

In this sample, this clonotype turned up many times. V gene TRBV7-8 combines with J gene TRBJ2-3; 13 nucleotides line up with TRBD2. The V and J ends lost 7 bases and 4 bases, in that order; junction bases with no gene match: 5. CDR1 and CDR2 (germline): SGHVS, FQNEAQ. The CDR3 has 15 residues. The CDR3 DNA reads TGTGCCAGCAAATGGACTAGCGGGAGTCCAGATACGCAGTATTTT. This sequence encodes CASKWTSGSPDTQYF.

This clonotype has at least ten counts. The chain has TRBV12-3 or TRBV12-4 and TRBJ2-3; no reliable D call. The CDR3 totals 13 residues. V shed 1 base and J shed 4 bases, with 6 bases lying between them. DNA for the CDR3: TGTGCCAGCAGTTTAGTAGGGCCAGATACGCAGTATTTT. It specifies CASSLVGPDTQYF.

This clonotype has at least ten counts. The chain combines TRBV28 with TRBJ2-5; 8 positions agree with TRBD1. With V trimmed by 6 bases and J by 5 bases, 8 bases remained unmatched. The CDR3 spans 14 residues. Germline-derived CDR1 and CDR2 are MDHEN and SYDVKM. The CDR3: CASSPPGQVETQYF. CDR3 DNA sequence: TGTGCCAGCAGCCCTCCGGGACAGGTGGAGACCCAGTACTTC.

This clonotype was seen many times. This chain uses TRBV19 with TRBJ2-1; TRBD2 matches 9 bases. The CDR3 contains 16 residues. The V and J ends lost 6 bases and 7 bases, in that order; junction bases with no gene match: 13. The germline gives CDR1 LNHDA, CDR2 SQIVND (reference sequence). CDR3 nucleotide sequence: TGTGCCAGTAGCCGTATTGCCGGGACTAGCTGGAATGAGCAGTTCTTC. Amino acid sequence: CASSRIAGTSWNEQFF.

Only a few counts were recorded for this clonotype. The V and J genes are TRBV6-1 and TRBJ2-7; tentatively, D is TRBD2 (6 bases). The CDR3 length is 14 residues. The germline CDR1 and CDR2 sequences are MNHNS and SASEGT. Deletions cut 5 bases from V and 4 bases from J, with 15 bases between. CDR3 nucleotide sequence: TGTGCCAGCAGTACCCCATCCGGGAGATACGAGCAGTACTTC. It specifies CASSTPSGRYEQYF.

The CDR3, as DNA: TGTGCCAGCAGTTTGGGGACGTCCCAGCATTTT. Its protein product is CASSLGTSQHF. This rearrangement joins TRBV28 to TRBJ1-5, with a possible D match to TRBD1 (5 bases). Per germline, CDR1 MDHEN and CDR2 SYDVKM. Deletions cut 3 bases from V and 11 bases from J, with 8 bases between. This CDR3 region has 11 residues.

This clonotype has more than one count but fewer than ten. The rearrangement joins TRBV7-2 to TRBJ1-1; D perhaps matches TRBD1 (5 bases). The germline V and J ends were trimmed by 5 bases and 0 bases, with 16 bases remaining between them. CDR1 is SGHTA and CDR2 is FQGNSA in the germline V gene. The CDR3 extends over 16 amino acids. CDR3 coding DNA: TGTGCCAGCAGCAAGCGGCGTGTGGGACTGAACACTGAAGCTTTCTTT. This gives the protein CASSKRRVGLNTEAFF.

This sequence joins TRBV7-8 and TRBJ1-1, with TRBD1 as a possible D gene (6 bases). Germline CDR1 SGHVS, CDR2 FQNEAQ. V lost 4 bases to trimming and J lost 0 bases, with 18 bases between them. The CDR3 is 17 residues long. The CDR3 coding sequence is TGTGCCAGCAGCTCGGCACAGGGCCCTAGAATGAACACTGAAGCTTTCTTT. This encodes CASSSAQGPRMNTEAFF.

In its sample, this clonotype was seen once. The chain carries TRBV28 and TRBJ2-7, with TRBD2 identical over 10 bases. The CDR3 is 15 residues long. CDR1 is MDHEN and CDR2 is SYDVKM in the germline V gene. V dropped 3 bases and J dropped 7; count of bases not matched to a gene: 9. The CDR3 DNA is TGTGCCAGCAGTTTTTCTTTAGCGGGAGGAGAAGAGCAGTACTTC. Protein sequence: CASSFSLAGGEEQYF.

This clonotype turned up a few times. The chain has TRBV6-5 and TRBJ2-7; no definite D call. Germline CDR1 is MNHEY and CDR2 is SVGAGI. The CDR3 length is 15 residues. Trimming cost V 2 bases and J 0 bases, with 11 bases left between them. CDR3 nucleotides: TGTGCCAGCAGTTACCAGTCACAGATCTCCTACGAGCAGTACTTC. Its translation: CASSYQSQISYEQYF.

This clonotype was detected many times. J is TRBJ2-1 and V is TRBV11-2, with a possible D match to TRBD2 (5 bases). CDR1 is SGHAT and CDR2 is FQNNGV in the germline V gene. There are 14 residues in the CDR3. V was pared by 1 base and J by 10 bases, with 14 bases between. The CDR3 loop is CASSLGTLVGEQFF. For the CDR3, the DNA is TGTGCCAGCAGCTTAGGGACTCTCGTAGGCGAGCAGTTCTTC.

This clonotype was detected only a few times. The chain recombines TRBV6-1 with TRBJ2-1; D gene unclear. With 6 bases removed from V and 10 bases from J, the gap between germline ends came to 16 bases. CDR1 is MNHNS and CDR2 is SASEGT in the germline V gene. The length of the CDR3 is 13 residues. The CDR3 loop reads CASSLLAVGEQFF. The CDR3 DNA reads as TGTGCCAGCAGCCTCTTAGCAGTTGGCGAGCAGTTCTTC.

The chain recombines TRBV20-1 with TRBJ2-6; D is perhaps TRBD1 (5 bases). CDR1 is DFQATT, CDR2 SNEGSKA, per germline (reference sequence). The CDR3 contains 18 residues. V was clipped by 2 bases and J by 0 bases, with 17 bases between them. For the CDR3, the DNA is TGCAGTGCTAGACGACTTACAGGTGGTCGCTCTGGGGCCAACGTCCTGACTTTC. Its protein is CSARRLTGGRSGANVLTF.